The source of this T cell receptor beta chain is a study of T cell repertoires in cytomegalovirus infection. Study-wide points: Within the response measured ex vivo, HLA-C-restricted CMV-specific TCR beta clonotypes were dominant.

This clonotype appeared a few times. Its target is not known. After removal of 5 bases from V and 4 bases from J, the junction contained 5 bases not matched to a gene. This CDR3 comprises 17 residues. In TCRdb, the reads were re-called with MiXCR into one record per CDR3 protein. The sample holds 200,000 or so distinct CDR3 sequences, about 40% seen once. The clonotype was recovered from a human donor in good health (CMV status not recorded). Some clones in this sample may be carry-over from other donors' samples. Sequences were derived from CD8+ T cells from cultured PBMCs, sampled from culture after CMV antigen stimulation. The chain recombines TRBV12-3 or TRBV12-4 with TRBJ2-1; 16 bases are a match to TRBD2. The CDR3 spells CASSGTSGGGSYNEQFF. CDR3 coding DNA: TGTGCCAGCAGTGGGACTAGCGGGGGGGGGAGTTACAATGAGCAGTTCTTC.